These T cell receptor beta chains were read from a single sample in a study of radiation and T cells in renal cell carcinoma. Only in-frame clones appear in the TCRdb table, and some are missing; sequencing was by immunoSEQ multiplex PCR. The sample yields just under 150,000 clones, roughly 90% seen once. The sample consisted of blood, taken from a patient whose treatment included radiotherapy and nephrectomy. Receptors were obtained from a woman in her forties or fifties with renal cell carcinoma. The CDR3 runs from the conserved cysteine through the conserved F or W. D genes are given only for firm matches. Clone sizes are given selectively: once, few, many, or a class where the clone is expanded.

j_gene: TRBJ2-7
v_gene: TRBV4-3
abundance: NA
d_gene: TRBD2
CDR3nt: TGCGCCAGCAGCCAGGGACTAGCGGGTGCCTACGAGCAGTACTTC
CDR3aa: CASSQGLAGAYEQYF

j_gene: TRBJ1-2
v_gene: TRBV7-2
abundance: NA
d_gene: NA
CDR3nt: TGTGCCAGCAGCTTAAATCCGACAGTAACCTATGGCTACACCTTC
CDR3aa: CASSLNPTVTYGYTF

j_gene: TRBJ2-7
v_gene: TRBV6-1
abundance: NA
d_gene: NA
CDR3nt: TGTGCCAGCAGGAATCTGGGGCAGGGGGGCTACGAGCAGTACTTC
CDR3aa: CASRNLGQGGYEQYF

j_gene: TRBJ2-7
v_gene: TRBV28
abundance: once
d_gene: NA
CDR3nt: TGTGCCAGCCGCGGCGGGCAAACCCTCTCCTACGAGCAGTACTTC
CDR3aa: CASRGGQTLSYEQYF

j_gene: TRBJ1-5
v_gene: TRBV5-6
abundance: few
d_gene: TRBD1
CDR3nt: TGTGCCAGCAGCGGGGGGACAGGGAGGAATCAGCCCCAGCATTTT
CDR3aa: CASSGGTGRNQPQHF

j_gene: TRBJ1-4
v_gene: TRBV18
abundance: NA
d_gene: NA
CDR3nt: TGTGCCAGCTCACCCCAGCTGGGGACGGTTAATGAAAAACTGTTTTTT
CDR3aa: CASSPQLGTVNEKLFF

j_gene: TRBJ1-5
v_gene: TRBV10-3
abundance: NA
d_gene: NA
CDR3nt: TGTGCCATCAGTATGGACAGCAATCAGCCCCAGCATTTT
CDR3aa: CAISMDSNQPQHF

j_gene: TRBJ1-5
v_gene: TRBV28
abundance: NA
d_gene: NA
CDR3nt: TGTGCCAGCAGTTTCATAGAGGGTCAGCCCCAGCATTTT
CDR3aa: CASSFIEGQPQHF

j_gene: TRBJ1-4
v_gene: TRBV10-2
abundance: NA
d_gene: TRBD1
CDR3nt: TGCGCCAGCAGTTGGGACAGGGGGTACGAAAAACTGTTTTTT
CDR3aa: CASSWDRGYEKLFF

j_gene: TRBJ2-5
v_gene: TRBV11-2
abundance: once
d_gene: NA
CDR3nt: TGTGCCAGCAGCTTAGTCCTTCGGGAGACCCAGTACTTC
CDR3aa: CASSLVLRETQYF

j_gene: TRBJ1-3
v_gene: TRBV4-3
abundance: NA
d_gene: NA
CDR3nt: TGCGCCAGCAGCCAAGAGGACTCTGGAAACACCATATATTTT
CDR3aa: CASSQEDSGNTIYF

j_gene: TRBJ2-1
v_gene: TRBV6-6
abundance: few
d_gene: TRBD1
CDR3nt: TGTGCCAGCAGTAAATGGGACAGGACATACAATGAGCAGTTCTTC
CDR3aa: CASSKWDRTYNEQFF

j_gene: TRBJ1-2
v_gene: TRBV27
abundance: NA
d_gene: NA
CDR3nt: TGTGCCAGCAGTATCACTGGAAACTATGGCTACACCTTC
CDR3aa: CASSITGNYGYTF

j_gene: TRBJ2-3
v_gene: TRBV4-2
abundance: once
d_gene: NA
CDR3nt: TGTGCCAGCAGCCTCCAGCGATCCGGAGGGCGGGCGGGCACAGATACGCAGTATTTT
CDR3aa: CASSLQRSGGRAGTDTQYF

j_gene: TRBJ1-1
v_gene: TRBV10-3
abundance: NA
d_gene: TRBD1
CDR3nt: TGTGCCATCAGCGAACTCTCAGGGGGAACTGAAGCTTTCTTT
CDR3aa: CAISELSGGTEAFF

j_gene: TRBJ2-5
v_gene: TRBV7-9
abundance: NA
d_gene: TRBD2
CDR3nt: TGTGCCAGCAGCTTTAGCGGGGCCCAAGAGACCCAGTACTTC
CDR3aa: CASSFSGAQETQYF